This T cell receptor beta chain comes out of a study of radiotherapy plus CTLA-4 blockade in lung cancer. Study-wide context: There were objective responses in 18% of patients, and about 31% had disease control.

Study findings and constraints: TCR clones from tumors expanded in blood after radiotherapy plus ipilimumab. Strongest reported response predictors: early blood clone changes and post-radiation interferon-beta.

With respect to this clone: Its antigen is undetermined.

In chemo-refractory metastatic non-small-cell lung cancer, patients got ipilimumab CTLA-4 blockade together with focal radiation. Germline V gene lookup returns CDR1 SGHTA and CDR2 FQGNSA. V lost 4 bases to trimming and J lost 6 bases; unmatched junction nucleotides: 5. This CDR3 has 13 residues. Libraries were prepared by immunoSEQ multiplex PCR; TCRdb keeps only in-frame clonotypes and omits some of them. The data contain tens of thousands of clones, roughly 76% of them singletons. Sequenced here: peripheral blood, sampled from a patient treated with radiotherapy plus ipilimumab. This receptor was obtained from a human donor with non-small cell lung cancer who had a complete response to radiotherapy plus ipilimumab. The gene calls are TRBV7-2 and TRBJ1-2, with TRBD1 matching 7 bases. CDR3 bases: TGTGCCAGCAGCTATGACAGGGTTCATGGCTACACCTTC. As protein: CASSYDRVHGYTF.